The rows below give T cell receptor beta chains drawn from one sample of a study of shared clonotypes between healthy human individuals. Repertoires were generated with immunoSEQ multiplex PCR, while TCRdb's copy carries only in-frame clones and drops some. The sample yields roughly 2,500,000 clones, roughly 93% seen once. What was sequenced was naive CD4+ T cells from PBMCs. These receptors originate from a young man in good health. Some clones in this sample may be carry-over from other donors' samples. Each CDR3 is given with its conserved first and last residue. Each record gives: V gene, CDR3 protein.

v_gene: TRBV18
CDR3aa: CASSPTWSKRDRLEQYF

v_gene: TRBV11-3
CDR3aa: CASSLTSVGGEQYF

v_gene: TRBV7-3
CDR3aa: CASSFSGRPGDEQYF

v_gene: TRBV7-2
CDR3aa: CASSLSSQRTDTQYF

v_gene: TRBV6-4
CDR3aa: CASRIIAGGTYEQYF

v_gene: TRBV10-1
CDR3aa: CASSDFGTGGYEQYF

v_gene: TRBV7-9
CDR3aa: CASSSIPGQGEGEQYF

v_gene: TRBV5-5
CDR3aa: CASSLRWALGDTQYF

v_gene: TRBV7-2
CDR3aa: CASSSRLAPQRHEQYF

v_gene: TRBV2
CDR3aa: CASREFQETQYF

v_gene: TRBV14
CDR3aa: CASSQATGVVTETQYF

v_gene: TRBV5-6
CDR3aa: CASSLRTSGRATDTQYF

v_gene: TRBV7-3
CDR3aa: CASRPFSGANVLTF

v_gene: TRBV6-5
CDR3aa: CASSYRLAGDNEQFF

v_gene: TRBV9
CDR3aa: CASSAKGTSGVLSSYNEQFF

v_gene: TRBV27
CDR3aa: CASSEDRGRVYEQFF

v_gene: TRBV29-1
CDR3aa: CSVERLLTPNEQFF

v_gene: TRBV19
CDR3aa: CASSLGAIFGGNQPQHF

v_gene: TRBV7-8
CDR3aa: CASSSGPGGGSGRETQYF

v_gene: TRBV5-6
CDR3aa: CASSPGTGFGELFF

v_gene: TRBV7-9
CDR3aa: CASSLANTGGSNTEAFF

v_gene: TRBV28
CDR3aa: CASSSLGDRGVNTEAFF

v_gene: TRBV7-6
CDR3aa: CASSLAGSREPQETQYF

v_gene: TRBV5-1
CDR3aa: CASSRRGADYGYTF

v_gene: TRBV6-1
CDR3aa: CASKGGWYSYEQYF

v_gene: TRBV28
CDR3aa: CASSFRWRTSNQPQHF

v_gene: TRBV7-3
CDR3aa: CASSLTGIAGPAGTYNEQFF

v_gene: TRBV10-2
CDR3aa: CASSDPGTANEKLFF

v_gene: TRBV7-9
CDR3aa: CASSLGSSGSYNEQFF

v_gene: TRBV5-4
CDR3aa: CASSKPGLAEYEQYF

v_gene: TRBV7-3
CDR3aa: CASSLEAGDGYTF

v_gene: TRBV4-1
CDR3aa: CASSLVGRSYEQYF

v_gene: TRBV28
CDR3aa: CASSSHQGTGAPSSYNEQFF

v_gene: TRBV6-5
CDR3aa: CASSQDRHSQPQHF

v_gene: TRBV5-1
CDR3aa: CASSPDSPGTQYF

v_gene: TRBV7-9
CDR3aa: CASSHGQGAWETQYF

v_gene: TRBV19
CDR3aa: CASMGENYGYTF

v_gene: TRBV29-1
CDR3aa: CSCGLAHDEQFF

v_gene: TRBV7-9
CDR3aa: CASSRDSGGEQYF

v_gene: TRBV19
CDR3aa: CASSIVRSEKLFF

v_gene: TRBV5-1
CDR3aa: CASSTGTVEKLFF

v_gene: TRBV19
CDR3aa: CASSVGNMNTEAFF

v_gene: TRBV5-6
CDR3aa: CASGILIDEQFF

v_gene: TRBV2
CDR3aa: CASSEGYEKLFF

v_gene: TRBV28
CDR3aa: CASSLMGPWGYTF

v_gene: TRBV5-1
CDR3aa: CASSLFAGDLNEQFF

v_gene: TRBV11-2
CDR3aa: CASSLKGSEQYF

v_gene: TRBV5-5
CDR3aa: CASRQRGNTIYF

v_gene: TRBV27
CDR3aa: CASSLRKEEPQHF

v_gene: TRBV11-2
CDR3aa: CASSLGPYNEQFF

v_gene: TRBV7-3
CDR3aa: CASSLEGTQDTQYF

v_gene: TRBV15
CDR3aa: CATSRVLAGLGEQFF

v_gene: TRBV10-3
CDR3aa: CAIRGTSGEETQYF

v_gene: TRBV5-6
CDR3aa: CASSLEKGYGYTF